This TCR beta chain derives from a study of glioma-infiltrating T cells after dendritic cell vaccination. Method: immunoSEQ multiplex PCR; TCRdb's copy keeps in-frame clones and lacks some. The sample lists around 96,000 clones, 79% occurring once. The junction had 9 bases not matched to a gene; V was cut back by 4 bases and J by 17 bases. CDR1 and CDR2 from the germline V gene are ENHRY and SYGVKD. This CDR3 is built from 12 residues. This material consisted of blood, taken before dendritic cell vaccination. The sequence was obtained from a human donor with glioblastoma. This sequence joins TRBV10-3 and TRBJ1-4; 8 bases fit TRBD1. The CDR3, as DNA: TGTGCCATCAGTGGGTCGGACAGGGCCCTCTTTTTT. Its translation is CAISGSDRALFF.